The TCR beta chain described here comes from a study of shared clonotypes between healthy human individuals. The length of the CDR3 is 13 residues. CDR1 and CDR2 from the germline V gene are LNHDA and SQIVND (reference sequence). The V end lost 4 bases, the J end lost 1 base, and 2 bases lay between the germline ends. Points on this clone: The same CDR3 is also encoded by other DNA sequences in this sample.

Deep level was the assay's run setting. For each subset, genomic DNA was distributed in equal portions over several immunoSEQ plates. Per the authors' pipeline: Filtering differed since immunoSEQ provided only junctions, with no quality scores. The protocol was immunoSEQ multiplex PCR, while the TCRdb copy is restricted to in-frame clones and leaves out a portion. The V and J calls and the clone size are those of that table, but D and trimming were determined from the DNA. This table has 2 million to 2.5 million clones, more than 80% appearing once. The sequence was collected from a man aged 18 to 35 in good health. Some clones in this sample may be carry-over from other donors' samples. Sequencing was carried out using naive CD4+ T cells from PBMCs. Stated subset: CD45RA+ positively selected. This chain links TRBV19 with TRBJ2-6; D ambiguous. This chain's CDR3 is CASSRSGANVLTF. CDR3 nucleotide sequence: TGTGCCAGTAGTAGGTCTGGGGCCAACGTCCTGACTTTC. Full variable domain (rest looked up from reference TRBV19 and TRBJ2-6): DGGITQSPKYLFRKEGQNVTLSCEQNLNHDAMYWYRQDPGQGLRLIYYSQIVNDFQKGDIAEGYSVSREKKESFPLTVTSAQKNPTAFYLCASSRSGANVLTFGAGSRLTVL.